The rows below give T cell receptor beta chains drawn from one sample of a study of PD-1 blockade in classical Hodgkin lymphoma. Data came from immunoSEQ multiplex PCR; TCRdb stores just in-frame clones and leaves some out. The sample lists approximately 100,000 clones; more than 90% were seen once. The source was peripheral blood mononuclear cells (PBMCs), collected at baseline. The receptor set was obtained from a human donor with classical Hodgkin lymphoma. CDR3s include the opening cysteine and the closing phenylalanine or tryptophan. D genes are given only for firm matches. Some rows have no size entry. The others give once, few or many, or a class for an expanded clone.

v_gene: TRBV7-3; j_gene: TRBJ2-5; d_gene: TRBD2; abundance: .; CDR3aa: CASSFSGLGGETQYF; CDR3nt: TGTGCCAGCAGCTTCTCCGGACTAGGTGGAGAGACCCAGTACTTC
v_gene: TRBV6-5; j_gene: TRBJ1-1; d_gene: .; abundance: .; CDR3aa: CASRGPNKGAFF; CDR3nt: TGTGCCAGCAGGGGACCCAATAAGGGGGCTTTCTTT
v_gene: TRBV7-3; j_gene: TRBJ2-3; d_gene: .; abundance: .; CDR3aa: CASSPQRSSTDTQYF; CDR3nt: TGTGCCAGCAGCCCTCAGCGTAGTAGCACAGATACGCAGTATTTT
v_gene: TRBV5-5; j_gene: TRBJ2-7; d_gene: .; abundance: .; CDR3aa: CASSLVRNEQYF; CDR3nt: TGTGCCAGCAGCTTGGTTAGAAACGAGCAGTACTTC
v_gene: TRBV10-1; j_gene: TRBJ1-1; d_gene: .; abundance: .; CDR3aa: CASSDAGKEFQAFF; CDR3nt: TGCGCCAGCAGTGATGCGGGTAAAGAATTTCAAGCTTTCTTT
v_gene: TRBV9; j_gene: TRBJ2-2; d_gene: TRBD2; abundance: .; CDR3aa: CASSVSLAGGPEELFF; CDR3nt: TGTGCCAGCAGCGTAAGCTTAGCGGGAGGGCCGGAGGAGCTGTTTTTT
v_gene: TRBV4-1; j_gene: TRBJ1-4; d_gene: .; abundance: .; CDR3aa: CASSLRATNEKLFF; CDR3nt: TGCGCCAGCAGCCTGCGAGCAACTAATGAAAAACTGTTTTTT
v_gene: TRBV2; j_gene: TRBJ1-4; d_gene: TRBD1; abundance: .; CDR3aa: CASRAGTGGSNFNEKLFF; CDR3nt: TGTGCCAGCAGAGCCGGGACAGGGGGCAGCAATTTTAATGAAAAACTGTTTTTT
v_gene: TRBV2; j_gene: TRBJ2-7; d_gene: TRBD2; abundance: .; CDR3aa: CASSPPGLAFYEQYF; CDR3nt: TGTGCCAGCAGCCCTCCGGGACTAGCGTTCTACGAGCAGTACTTC
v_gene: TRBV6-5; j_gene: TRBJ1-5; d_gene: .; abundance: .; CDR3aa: CASSSSGQPQHF; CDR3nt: TGTGCCAGCAGTTCGAGTGGACAGCCCCAGCATTTT
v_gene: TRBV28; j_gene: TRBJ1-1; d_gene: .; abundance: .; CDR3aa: CASSGINLNTEAFF; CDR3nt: TGTGCCAGCAGTGGCATTAACCTGAACACTGAAGCTTTCTTT
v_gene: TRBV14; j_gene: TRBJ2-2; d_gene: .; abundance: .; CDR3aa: CASSQDVGLSTGELFF; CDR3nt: TGTGCCAGCAGCCAAGACGTGGGACTCTCGACGGGGGAGCTGTTTTTT
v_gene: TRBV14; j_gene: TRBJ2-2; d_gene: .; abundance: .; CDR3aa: CASSPLRDTGELFF; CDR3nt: TGTGCCAGCAGCCCCCTGCGGGACACCGGGGAGCTGTTTTTT
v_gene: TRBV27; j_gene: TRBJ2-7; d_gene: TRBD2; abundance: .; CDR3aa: CASSFRSSGEGQYF; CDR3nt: TGTGCCAGCAGTTTTCGGTCTAGCGGAGAGGGGCAGTACTTC
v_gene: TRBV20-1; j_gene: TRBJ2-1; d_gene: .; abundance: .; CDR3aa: CSARMWGEQFF; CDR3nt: TGCAGTGCTAGAATGTGGGGGGAGCAGTTCTTC
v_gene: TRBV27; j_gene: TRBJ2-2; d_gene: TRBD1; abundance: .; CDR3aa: CATRQGTNTGELFF; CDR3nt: TGTGCCACAAGACAGGGCACGAACACCGGGGAGCTGTTTTTT
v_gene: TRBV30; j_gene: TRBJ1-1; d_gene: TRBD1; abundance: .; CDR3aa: CAWSATGGAGTEAFF; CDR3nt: TGTGCCTGGAGTGCCACAGGGGGGGCTGGCACTGAAGCTTTCTTT
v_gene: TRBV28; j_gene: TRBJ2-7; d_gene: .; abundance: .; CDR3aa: CASSLGQLGEQYF; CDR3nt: TGTGCCAGCAGTTTGGGACAACTTGGCGAGCAGTACTTC
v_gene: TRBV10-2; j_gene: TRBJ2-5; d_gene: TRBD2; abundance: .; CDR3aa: CASTSGRRFQETQYF; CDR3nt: TGCGCCAGCACTAGCGGGAGAAGGTTCCAAGAGACCCAGTACTTC
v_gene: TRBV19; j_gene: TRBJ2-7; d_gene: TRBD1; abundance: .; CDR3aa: CASSSGQGAYEQYF; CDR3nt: TGTGCCAGTAGCTCGGGACAGGGGGCCTACGAGCAGTACTTC
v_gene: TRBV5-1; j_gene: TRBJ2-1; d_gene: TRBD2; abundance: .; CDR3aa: CASSMSGSSYNEQFF; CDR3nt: TGCGCCAGCAGCATGAGCGGGAGCTCCTACAATGAGCAGTTCTTC
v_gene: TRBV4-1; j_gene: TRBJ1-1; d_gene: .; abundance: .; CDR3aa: CASSQDSWDAKNTEAFF; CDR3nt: TGCGCCAGCAGCCAAGATTCCTGGGACGCCAAGAACACTGAAGCTTTCTTT
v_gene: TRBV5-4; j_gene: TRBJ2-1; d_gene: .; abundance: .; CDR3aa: CASSLGTGEQFF; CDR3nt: TGTGCCAGCAGCTTGGGAACGGGTGAGCAGTTCTTC
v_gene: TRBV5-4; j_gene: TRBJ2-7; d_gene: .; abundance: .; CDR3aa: CASSSPGNQPWGEQYF; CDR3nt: TGTGCCAGCAGCTCCCCGGGTAACCAGCCCTGGGGCGAGCAGTACTTC
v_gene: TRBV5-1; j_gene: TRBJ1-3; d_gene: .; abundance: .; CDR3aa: CASSLAGSLAGNTIYF; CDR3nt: TGCGCCAGCAGCTTGGCGGGGTCGCTGGCGGGAAACACCATATATTTT
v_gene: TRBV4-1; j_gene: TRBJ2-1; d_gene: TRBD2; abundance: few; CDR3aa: CASSQRGNSGRATDEQFF; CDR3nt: TGCGCCAGCAGCCAAAGGGGCAATAGCGGGAGGGCCACGGATGAGCAGTTCTTC
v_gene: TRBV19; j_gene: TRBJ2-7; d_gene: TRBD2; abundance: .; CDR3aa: CASSIRLAGADEQYF; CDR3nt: TGTGCCAGTAGTATACGACTAGCGGGAGCCGACGAGCAGTACTTC
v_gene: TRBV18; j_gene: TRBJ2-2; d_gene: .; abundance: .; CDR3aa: CASSPSQGAGELFF; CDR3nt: TGTGCCAGCTCACCATCACAGGGTGCGGGGGAGCTGTTTTTT
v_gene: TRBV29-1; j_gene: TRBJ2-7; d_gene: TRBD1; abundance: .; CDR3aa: CSVERQGASYEQYF; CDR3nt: TGCAGCGTTGAACGCCAGGGGGCCTCCTACGAGCAGTACTTC
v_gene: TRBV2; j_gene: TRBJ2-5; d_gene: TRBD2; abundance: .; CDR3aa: CASSFQGLAGVWEETQYF; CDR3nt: TGTGCCAGCAGCTTCCAGGGACTAGCGGGAGTGTGGGAGGAGACCCAGTACTTC
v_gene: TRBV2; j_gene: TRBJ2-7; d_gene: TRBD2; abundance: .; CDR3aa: CASSVGGGGYEQYF; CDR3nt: TGTGCCAGCAGTGTAGGCGGCGGGGGCTACGAGCAGTACTTC
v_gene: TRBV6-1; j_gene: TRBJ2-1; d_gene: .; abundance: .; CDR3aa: CASSQSRTGGNEQFF; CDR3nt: TGTGCCAGCAGCCAGAGCCGTACCGGGGGAAATGAGCAGTTCTTC
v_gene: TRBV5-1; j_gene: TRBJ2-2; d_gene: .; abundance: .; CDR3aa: CASGGISNTGELFF; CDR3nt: TGCGCCAGCGGCGGAATTTCGAACACCGGGGAGCTGTTTTTT
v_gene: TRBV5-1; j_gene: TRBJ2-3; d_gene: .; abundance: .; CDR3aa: CASSPDTTSTDTQYF; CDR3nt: TGCGCCAGCAGCCCCGACACGACTAGCACAGATACGCAGTATTTT
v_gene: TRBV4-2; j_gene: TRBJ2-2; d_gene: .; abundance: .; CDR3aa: CASSQVSPGESGELFF; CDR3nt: TGTGCCAGCAGCCAAGTTTCCCCAGGGGAGTCCGGGGAGCTGTTTTTT
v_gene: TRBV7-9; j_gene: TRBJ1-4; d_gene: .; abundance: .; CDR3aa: CASSRDTNEKLFF; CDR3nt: TGTGCCAGCAGCCGGGACACCAATGAAAAACTGTTTTTT
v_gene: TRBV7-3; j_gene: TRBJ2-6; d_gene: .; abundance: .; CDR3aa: CASSFMGAPGANVLTF; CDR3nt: TGTGCCAGCAGCTTTATGGGGGCTCCTGGGGCCAACGTCCTGACTTTC
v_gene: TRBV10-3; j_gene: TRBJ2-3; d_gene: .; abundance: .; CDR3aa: CAISGPNTDTQYF; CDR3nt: TGTGCCATCAGTGGGCCCAACACAGATACGCAGTATTTT
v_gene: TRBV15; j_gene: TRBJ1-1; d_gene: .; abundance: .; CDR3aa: CATSRERNTEAFF; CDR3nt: TGTGCCACCAGCAGAGAGCGGAACACTGAAGCTTTCTTT
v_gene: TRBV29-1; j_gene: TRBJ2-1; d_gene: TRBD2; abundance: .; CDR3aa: CSASWGTSGSSSEQFF; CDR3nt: TGCAGCGCCTCGTGGGGTACTAGCGGGAGTAGTAGTGAGCAGTTCTTC
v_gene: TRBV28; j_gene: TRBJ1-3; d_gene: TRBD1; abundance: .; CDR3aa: CASSLVGRGGNTIYF; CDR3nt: TGTGCCAGCAGTTTAGTTGGCAGGGGGGGAAACACCATATATTTT
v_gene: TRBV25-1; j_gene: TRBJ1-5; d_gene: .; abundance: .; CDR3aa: CASSGFDQPQHF; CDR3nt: TGTGCCAGCAGTGGGTTCGATCAGCCCCAGCATTTT
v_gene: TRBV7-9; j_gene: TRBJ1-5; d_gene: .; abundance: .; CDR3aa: CASSKGRNQPQHF; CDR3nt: TGTGCCAGCAGCAAGGGACGGAATCAGCCCCAGCATTTT
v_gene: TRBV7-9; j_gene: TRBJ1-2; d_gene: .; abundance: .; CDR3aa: CASSLRQDYGYTF; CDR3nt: TGTGCCAGCAGCTTGAGACAGGACTATGGCTACACCTTC
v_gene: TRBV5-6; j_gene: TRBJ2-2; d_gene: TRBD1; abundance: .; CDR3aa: CASSFRDRVTGELFF; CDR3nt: TGTGCCAGCAGCTTCCGGGACAGGGTCACCGGGGAGCTGTTTTTT
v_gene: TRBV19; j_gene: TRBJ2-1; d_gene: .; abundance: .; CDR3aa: CASKGGSSYNEQFF; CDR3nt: TGTGCCAGTAAAGGCGGCTCCTCCTACAATGAGCAGTTCTTC
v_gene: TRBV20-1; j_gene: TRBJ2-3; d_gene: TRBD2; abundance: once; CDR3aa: CSARTSDTQYF; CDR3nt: TGCAGTGCTCGGACTAGCGATACGCAGTATTTT
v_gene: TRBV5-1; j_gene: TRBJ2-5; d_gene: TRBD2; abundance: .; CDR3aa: CASSSGTSGRETQYF; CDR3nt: TGCGCCAGCAGCTCCGGGACTAGCGGGAGAGAGACCCAGTACTTC
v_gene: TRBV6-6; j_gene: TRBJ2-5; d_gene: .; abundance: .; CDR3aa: CASSPYGETQYF; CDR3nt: TGTGCCAGCAGCCCGTACGGGGAGACCCAGTACTTC